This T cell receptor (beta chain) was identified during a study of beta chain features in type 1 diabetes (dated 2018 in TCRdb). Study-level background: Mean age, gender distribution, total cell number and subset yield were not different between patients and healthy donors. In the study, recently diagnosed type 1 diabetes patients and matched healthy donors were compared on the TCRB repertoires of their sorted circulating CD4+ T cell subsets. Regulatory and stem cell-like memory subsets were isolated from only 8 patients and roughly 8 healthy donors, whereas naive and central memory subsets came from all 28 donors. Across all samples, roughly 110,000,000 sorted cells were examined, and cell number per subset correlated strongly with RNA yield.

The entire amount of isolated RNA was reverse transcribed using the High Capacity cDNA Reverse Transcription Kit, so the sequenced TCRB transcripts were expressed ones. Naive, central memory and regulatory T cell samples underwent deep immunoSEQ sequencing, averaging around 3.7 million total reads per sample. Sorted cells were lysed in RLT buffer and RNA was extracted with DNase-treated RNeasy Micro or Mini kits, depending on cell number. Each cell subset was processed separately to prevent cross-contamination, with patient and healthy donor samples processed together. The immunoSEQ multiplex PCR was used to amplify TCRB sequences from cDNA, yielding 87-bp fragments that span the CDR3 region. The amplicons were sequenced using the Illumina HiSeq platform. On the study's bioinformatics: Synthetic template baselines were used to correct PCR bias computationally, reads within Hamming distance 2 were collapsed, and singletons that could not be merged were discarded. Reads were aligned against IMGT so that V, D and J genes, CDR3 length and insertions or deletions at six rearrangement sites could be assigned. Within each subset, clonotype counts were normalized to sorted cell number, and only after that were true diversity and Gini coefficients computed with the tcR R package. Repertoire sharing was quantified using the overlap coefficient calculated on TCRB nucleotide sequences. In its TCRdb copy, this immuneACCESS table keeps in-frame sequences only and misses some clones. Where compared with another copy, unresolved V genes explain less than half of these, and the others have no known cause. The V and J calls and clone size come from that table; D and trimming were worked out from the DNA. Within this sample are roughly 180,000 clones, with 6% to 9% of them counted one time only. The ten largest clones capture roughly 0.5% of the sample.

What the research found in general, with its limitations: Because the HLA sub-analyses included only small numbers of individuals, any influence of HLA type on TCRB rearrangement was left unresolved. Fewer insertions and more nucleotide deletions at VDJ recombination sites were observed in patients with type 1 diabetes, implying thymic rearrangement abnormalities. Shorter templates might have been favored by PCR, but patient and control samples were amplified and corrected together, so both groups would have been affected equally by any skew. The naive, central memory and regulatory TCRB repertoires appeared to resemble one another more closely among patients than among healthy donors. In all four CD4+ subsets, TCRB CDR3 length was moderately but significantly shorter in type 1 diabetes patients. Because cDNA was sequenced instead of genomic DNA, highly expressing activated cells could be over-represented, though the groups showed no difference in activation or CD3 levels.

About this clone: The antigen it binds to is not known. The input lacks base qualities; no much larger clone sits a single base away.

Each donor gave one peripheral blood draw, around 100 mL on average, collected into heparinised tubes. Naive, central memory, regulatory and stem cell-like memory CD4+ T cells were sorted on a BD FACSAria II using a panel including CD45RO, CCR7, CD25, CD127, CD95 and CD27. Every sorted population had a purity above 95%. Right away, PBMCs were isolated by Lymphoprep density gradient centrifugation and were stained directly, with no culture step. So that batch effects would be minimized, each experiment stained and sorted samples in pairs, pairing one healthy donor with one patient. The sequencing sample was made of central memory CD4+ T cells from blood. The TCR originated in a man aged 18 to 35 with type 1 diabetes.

The CDR3 region reads CASSGQGIAKNIQYF. In nucleotide form, the sequence is TGTGCCAGCAGTGGACAGGGGATAGCCAAAAACATTCAGTACTTC. The V and J segments used are TRBV6-6 and TRBJ2-4, with 9 bases aligning to TRBD1. The CDR3 goes from the cysteine to the phenylalanine over 15 residues. Of the read, only the CDR3 DNA is kept; its 45 bases are in frame from base 1. The germline V gene (reference sequence) supplies CDR1 MNHNY and CDR2 SVGAGI. V lost 5 bases and J lost 0 bases, and the count of bases not matched to a germline gene is 2.